The sequence of this TCR beta chain was determined in a study of blood T cell repertoires in COVID-19 (dated by TCRdb to about 2020). The study in broad terms: Samples covering the acute and convalescent phases of COVID-19 were provided by collaborators in the United States, Italy and Spain. The material from the prospective study consisted of cDNA or gDNA derived from T cells, B-cell-depleted T cells, or PBMCs. The repertoires were made available in a free public database intended to serve as a resource for research on the immune response to SARS-CoV-2. Samples came from the ongoing ImmuneRACE study (first 160 participants) plus 1,254 subjects from 6 global collaborators. Where HLA class I and class II types were available, the types were taken from metadata supplied by the sample provider, not from assay-based typing. Deeply sampled blood TCRbeta repertoires from subjects exposed to, actively infected with, or recovered from COVID-19 were included in the dataset. The sample metadata nearly always contained a de-identified subject ID, COVID-19 status, age in years and sex. What the study reported, not specific to this receptor: Clinical and demographic metadata were provided uncurated, with the amount varying by source and participant.

The CDR1 and CDR2 encoded by the germline V gene (reference sequence) are GTSNPN and SVGIG. A distance of 3 bases separates the germline ends of V and J, which lose 1 base and 2 bases respectively. From cysteine to phenylalanine, the CDR3 is 11 amino acids long. Only the CDR3 DNA stays, 33 bases, in frame from base 1. In the prospective study, participants were roughly 18 to 100 years old, resided in approximately 25 geographic areas of the United States, and were enrolled through a virtual design. In the prospective study, cohorts were assigned on the basis of participant-reported clinical history obtained from a screening survey and a study questionnaire. For ImmuneRACE Cohort 3, a participant was defined as recovered based on two consecutive negative NP/OP PCR tests, clearance by a healthcare professional, or resolution of symptoms. In the prospective study, mobile phlebotomists collected whole blood, serum and a nasopharyngeal or oropharyngeal swab from each participant. Additional blood draws and questionnaires over an approximately two-month period could optionally be provided by prospective study participants. Before DNA extraction, prospective study blood samples were shipped either frozen or at room temperature.

Regarding this clone: Its binding antigen is unknown. No quality values exist for individual bases; no much larger clone is one base distant. Different DNA sequences within this sample yield the same CDR3.

TCRbeta CDR3 regions were amplified from genomic DNA using the immunoSEQ Assay, a bias-controlled multiplex PCR. As for how the authors treated the data: Within the assay, amplification of reference gene primers was used to estimate how many nucleated cells each sample contained. To quantify the absolute abundance of each unique TCRbeta CDR3 rearrangement, sequence reads were collapsed and filtered. Productive Simpson clonality was computed per sample as the square root of Simpson's diversity index over productive rearrangements. TCRdb provides this immuneACCESS table in a form limited to in-frame rearrangements. Some clones are lacking; in checked studies, under half of them reflect an unresolved V gene, and why the rest are absent is not known. V and J calls and clone size come straight from that table; D and trimming were deduced from the DNA. This sample lists about 330,000 clones; around 86% were detected once. Over 9.5% of the sample rests with the top ten.

Sequencing was carried out using PBMCs or T cells enriched from blood (not recorded which). Recombination connected TRBV30 to TRBJ2-7; the D gene cannot be named for sure. This clonotype was sampled from a woman aged 18-30 years who had recovered from COVID-19. The DNA reads as follows: TGTGCCTGGAGTGGCGCCTACGAGCAGTACTTC. Translated, this is CAWSGAYEQYF. Full variable domain (CDR3 extended with the reference TRBV30 and TRBJ2-7 proteins): SQTIHQWPATLVQPVGSPLSLECTVEGTSNPNLYWYRQAAGRGLQLLFYSVGIGQISSEVPQNLSASRPQDRQFILSSKKLLLSDSGFYLCAWSGAYEQYFGPGTRLTVT.